This T cell receptor (beta chain) emerged from a study of T cell repertoires in cytomegalovirus infection. The CDR3 spans 14 residues. Germline CDR1 is MGHRA and CDR2 is YSYEKL. J gave up 7 bases and V 5 bases, and 8 bases lay outside the gene matches. TCRdb called the reads again in MiXCR, with one record for every CDR3 protein. This sample has roughly 250,000 distinct CDR3 sequences, with 20% to 25% found just once. This clonotype was seen more than once but under ten times. This TCR was sampled from a human donor in good health (CMV status not recorded). Some clones in this sample may be carry-over from other donors' samples. What was sequenced was CD8+ T cells from PBMCs. V gene TRBV4-1 combines with J gene TRBJ1-2, with 9 positions matching TRBD1. The CDR3 region is CASSRDRERSGYTF. DNA for the CDR3: TGCGCCAGCAGCAGGGACAGGGAAAGGTCTGGCTACACCTTC.